This T cell receptor (beta chain) is drawn from a study of cytomegalovirus exposure and HLA in healthy donors. The PCR ran on 60 Vbeta and 13 Jbeta primers. Sequencing was performed with immunoSEQ multiplex PCR; in TCRdb, only in-frame clones are kept and a portion is missing. This sample carries 150,000 to 200,000 clones, around 75% of them seen once, and the ten largest clones take approximately 10%. Germline assignment: CDR1 SGDLS and CDR2 YYNGEE. V was cut by 0 bases and J by 5 bases, with 15 bases left in between. This CDR3 has 15 residues. This clone has only a few counts. The sequence came from a young man in good health and CMV-seropositive. The V gene is TRBV9, the J gene TRBJ2-7; tentative D call: TRBD1 (7 bases). Source material: PBMCs. In DNA form, the CDR3 reads TGTGCCAGCAGCGTAGGGCAGGGGGGAAGGGACGAGCAGTACTTC. Its protein is CASSVGQGGRDEQYF.